This passage covers 23 T cell receptor beta chains from one sample sequenced in a study of cytomegalovirus exposure and HLA in healthy donors. PCR used 60 Vbeta primers and 13 Jbeta primers. Generated by immunoSEQ multiplex PCR, the TCRdb table keeps only in-frame clones and is missing some. The data hold under 130,000 clones, with approximately 72% observed a single time. Sequenced input: PBMCs. The receptors originated from a man aged 25-40 years in good health and CMV-seronegative.

The chain carries TRBV5-1 and TRBJ1-4; TRBD1 aligns across 11 bases. Germline V CDR1 and CDR2: SGHRS, YFSETQ. The trim removed 5 bases at V and 6 bases at J, leaving 0 bases unmatched. The CDR3 extends over 13 amino acids. The CDR3 loop is CASRDRGHEKLFF. As DNA, the CDR3 is TGCGCCAGCAGGGACAGGGGGCATGAAAAACTGTTTTTT.

The V call is TRBV4-1, the J call TRBJ2-7, with TRBD1 as a possible D gene (6 bases). The germline V gene has CDR1 MGHRA and CDR2 YSYEKL. The CDR3 has 15 residues. V was clipped by 0 bases and J by 5 bases, with 14 bases between them. Written as DNA, the CDR3 is TGCGCCAGCAGCCAAGATGCAGGGGCGGTGAACGAGCAGTACTTC. Protein product: CASSQDAGAVNEQYF.

This clone was seen once. The chain employs TRBV10-3 and TRBJ2-1; 8 bases align to TRBD2. The V segment lost 5 bases and the J segment 10 bases; nucleotides outside the gene matches: 10. This CDR3 has 14 amino acids. Germline CDR1 is ENHRY and CDR2 is SYGVKD. The CDR3: CAISYIGLAEEQFF. The CDR3 region has the DNA TGTGCCATCAGTTACATCGGACTAGCTGAAGAGCAGTTCTTC.

The chain recombines TRBV19 with TRBJ1-4; tentatively, D is TRBD1 (6 bases). The CDR3 length is 15 residues. Trimming cost V 5 bases and J 5 bases, with 15 bases left between them. In germline, CDR1 is LNHDA, CDR2 SQIVND (reference sequence). In DNA form, the CDR3 reads TGTGCCAGTAGTTTCACGACAGGCGCAAATGAAAAACTGTTTTTT. Protein sequence: CASSFTTGANEKLFF.

CDR3 sequence reads: CASRRQETPDEQYF. In DNA, the CDR3 is TGTGCCAGCAGACGACAGGAGACCCCTGACGAGCAGTACTTC. The chain combines TRBV6-6 with TRBJ2-7; tentatively, D is TRBD1 (6 bases). Trimming took 6 bases from V and 5 from J, leaving 17 bases between them. The CDR3 totals 14 residues. Germline V CDR1 and CDR2: MNHNY, SVGAGI (reference sequence).

The V call is TRBV7-9, the J call TRBJ1-5; 8 nucleotides agree with TRBD1. J lost 7 bases, V lost 3 bases, and 14 bases had no gene match. Germline-derived CDR1 and CDR2 are SEHNR and FQNEAQ (reference sequence). The CDR3 length is 17 residues. The CDR3 nucleotides read TGTGCCAGCAGCTTGTCGGCGGGCGACAGGGGACGGCAGCCCCAGCATTTT. This gives the protein CASSLSAGDRGRQPQHF. The variable domain in full, with the rest retrieved from reference TRBV7-9 and TRBJ1-5, is DTGVSQNPRHKITKRGQNVTFRCDPISEHNRLYWYRQTLGQGPEFLTYFQNEAQLEKSRLLSDRFSAERPKGSFSTLEIQRTEQGDSAMYLCASSLSAGDRGRQPQHFGDGTRLSIL.

The J gene is TRBJ2-7, the V gene TRBV18, with 10 positions matching TRBD1. Trimming at V came to 3 bases and at J to 2 bases, leaving 4 bases not matched to a gene. The V gene's germline CDR1 is KGHSH and CDR2 LQKENI. The CDR3 is made up of 15 amino acids. CDR3 region: CASSPRDRGAYEQYF. The CDR3 bases are TGTGCCAGCTCACCCCGGGACAGGGGCGCCTACGAGCAGTACTTC.

In this sample, this clone turned up a few times. V is TRBV7-9 and J is TRBJ2-5; 7 bases map to TRBD1. Trimming cost V 5 bases and J 2 bases; bases outside gene matches: 11. The CDR3 contains 16 residues. Looked up from germline, CDR1 is SEHNR and CDR2 is FQNEAQ (reference sequence). The CDR3 region has the DNA TGTGCCAGCAGCCCGAAGACAGGGTCCGAGCAAGAGACCCAGTACTTC. Translation gives CASSPKTGSEQETQYF. The full variable domain, completed using reference TRBV7-9 and TRBJ2-5, is DTGVSQNPRHKITKRGQNVTFRCDPISEHNRLYWYRQTLGQGPEFLTYFQNEAQLEKSRLLSDRFSAERPKGSFSTLEIQRTEQGDSAMYLCASSPKTGSEQETQYFGPGTRLLVL.

In this sample, this clone turned up once. The chain has TRBV5-8 and TRBJ1-5, with 9 bases identical to TRBD1. The CDR3 length is 18 residues. J was trimmed by 4 bases and V by 5 bases; bases with no gene match: 16. In germline, CDR1 is SGHTS, CDR2 YDEGEE. The CDR3 coding sequence is TGTGCCAGCAGTGTTCCGGACAGGGGACTTATGGGGAATCAGCCCCAGCATTTT. It yields the protein CASSVPDRGLMGNQPQHF.

This clone has just one count. The chain couples TRBV6-6 to TRBJ1-1; 10 bases align to TRBD1. The CDR3 has 14 amino acids. With 5 bases clipped from V and 6 bases from J, the junction kept 6 bases outside the gene matches. The germline V gene has CDR1 MNHNY and CDR2 SVGAGI (reference sequence). CDR3: CASSLTGGAPEAFF. The CDR3, as DNA: TGTGCCAGCAGTCTGACAGGGGGCGCGCCTGAAGCTTTCTTT.

This chain uses TRBV10-2 with TRBJ2-1; 10 bases are a match to TRBD2. V lost 6 bases to trimming and J lost 6 bases; unmatched junction nucleotides: 5. The CDR3 has 14 residues. CDR1 WSHSY and CDR2 SAAADI come from the germline V gene. For the CDR3, the DNA is TGCGCCAGCAGGAGCGGGGGGGATTTCAATGAGCAGTTCTTC. Translating gives CASRSGGDFNEQFF.

The chain recombines TRBV4-3 with TRBJ2-7; 10 bases are shared with TRBD1. The ends lost 1 base at V and 2 bases at J; junction bases unmatched: 2. This CDR3 region has 15 residues. Per the germline V gene, CDR1 is LGHNA and CDR2 is YSLEER. The chain's CDR3 is CASSQGTGGAYEQYF. The CDR3 coding sequence is TGCGCCAGCAGCCAAGGGACAGGGGGTGCCTACGAGCAGTACTTC.

This clone was picked up a small number of times. J is TRBJ2-1 and V is TRBV7-9, with D hard to call. The CDR3 runs to 15 residues. The germline V gene encodes CDR1 SEHNR and CDR2 FQNEAQ (reference sequence). Trimming took off 2 bases at V and 0 bases at J, with 8 bases between the two ends. In DNA, the CDR3 is TGTGCCAGCAGCTTAAGGTCTAGCTCCTACAATGAGCAGTTCTTC. Its translation: CASSLRSSSYNEQFF.

The rearrangement links TRBV9 to TRBJ2-5; 8 bases match TRBD2. The CDR3 is 15 residues long. V lost 0 bases to trimming and J lost 5 bases; unmatched junction nucleotides: 6. CDR1 and CDR2 (germline): SGDLS, YYNGEE. As DNA, the CDR3 is TGTGCCAGCAGCGTAGTCGGACTAGCCGGCGAGACCCAGTACTTC. Its translation: CASSVVGLAGETQYF.

The chain couples TRBV7-7 to TRBJ2-3; TRBD2 matches 12 bases. CDR3 length equals 18 residues. Trimming took 5 bases from V and 4 from J; bases not matched to a gene: 13. Germline lookup yields CDR1 SSHAT and CDR2 FNYEAQ (reference sequence). DNA for the CDR3: TGTGCCAGCAGCCGCGGACTAGCGGGAAATTTAGCGGCAGATACGCAGTATTTT. This gives the protein CASSRGLAGNLAADTQYF.

This chain uses TRBV6-5 with TRBJ2-2, with 7 bases matching TRBD2. CDR1 and CDR2 (germline): MNHEY, SVGAGI. The CDR3 has 16 residues. Trimming at V came to 2 bases and at J to 6 bases, leaving 9 bases not matched to a gene. CDR3 nucleotide sequence: TGTGCCAGCAGTTACGAGTGGCGGGGGTCCGCCGGGGAGCTGTTTTTT. The encoded protein is CASSYEWRGSAGELFF.

A single count supports this clone. This chain joins TRBV30 and TRBJ2-7; D call uncertain. V lost 0 bases to trimming and J lost 3 bases, with 6 bases between them. The germline V gene encodes CDR1 GTSNPN and CDR2 SVGIG (reference sequence). The CDR3 runs 12 residues. CDR3 DNA sequence: TGTGCCTGGAGTGTTTCAAACTACGAGCAGTACTTC. Translated: CAWSVSNYEQYF.

This clone has more than one count but fewer than ten. The chain combines TRBV4-1 with TRBJ1-2, with 9 bases fitting TRBD1. Germline V gives CDR1 MGHRA, CDR2 YSYEKL. This CDR3 comprises 17 residues. Germline trimming cut 2 bases from V and 9 bases from J; bases unmatched to any gene: 16. Here the CDR3 DNA reads TGCGCCAGCAGCCAAATTTTTCGGGACAGGGTTCTTTTGAGCTACACCTTC. It specifies CASSQIFRDRVLLSYTF.

This clone was detected once. This sequence joins TRBV9 and TRBJ1-1; 11 bases match TRBD1. J gave up 3 bases and V 3 bases, and 4 bases lay outside the gene matches. The CDR3 sequence is 15 residues long. Germline V gene sequence: CDR1 SGDLS, CDR2 YYNGEE. CDR3 nucleotide sequence: TGTGCCAGCAGCGGCGGACAGGGGGCACACACTGAAGCTTTCTTT. This gives the protein CASSGGQGAHTEAFF.

V usage is TRBV27 and J usage is TRBJ2-6; 12 nucleotides align to TRBD2. CDR1 and CDR2 from the germline V gene are MNHEY and SMNVEV (reference sequence). V lost 5 bases to trimming and J lost 0 bases; unmatched junction nucleotides: 2. The CDR3 extends over 17 amino acids. The chain's CDR3 is CASSAGLAGSGANVLTF. The CDR3 nucleotides are TGTGCCAGCAGTGCGGGACTAGCGGGCTCTGGGGCCAACGTCCTGACTTTC.

V and J are TRBV4-1 and TRBJ2-2; the match to TRBD1 covers 10 bases. The CDR3 sequence is 21 residues long. Germline CDR1 and CDR2: MGHRA and YSYEKL. The trim removed 4 bases at V and 3 bases at J, leaving 20 bases unmatched. As DNA, the CDR3 is TGCGCCAGCAGCCCGCGCCTTATCCGGGACAGGGGCCGTTGGCACACCGGGGAGCTGTTTTTT. The encoded protein is CASSPRLIRDRGRWHTGELFF.

This clone was counted a single time. The V gene is TRBV5-4, the J gene TRBJ1-6, with TRBD1 identical over 10 bases. This CDR3 region has 16 residues. Germline V lookup: CDR1 SGHNT, CDR2 YYREEE (reference sequence). The V segment lost 4 bases and the J segment 9 bases; nucleotides outside the gene matches: 10. The CDR3 DNA sequence: TGTGCCAGCAGCGGGGACAGGGGCCGTGACGGTTCACCCCTCCACTTT. Its translation: CASSGDRGRDGSPLHF.

The chain carries TRBV29-1 and TRBJ2-4; 13 bases map to TRBD2. There are 18 residues in the CDR3. V was clipped by 0 bases and J by 1 base; unmatched bases: 6. In germline, CDR1 is SQVTM, CDR2 ANQGSEA. Written as DNA, the CDR3 is TGCAGCGTTGAAGATTTTACTAGCGGGGGGGCGGCCAAAAACATTCAGTACTTC. Translation: CSVEDFTSGGAAKNIQYF.